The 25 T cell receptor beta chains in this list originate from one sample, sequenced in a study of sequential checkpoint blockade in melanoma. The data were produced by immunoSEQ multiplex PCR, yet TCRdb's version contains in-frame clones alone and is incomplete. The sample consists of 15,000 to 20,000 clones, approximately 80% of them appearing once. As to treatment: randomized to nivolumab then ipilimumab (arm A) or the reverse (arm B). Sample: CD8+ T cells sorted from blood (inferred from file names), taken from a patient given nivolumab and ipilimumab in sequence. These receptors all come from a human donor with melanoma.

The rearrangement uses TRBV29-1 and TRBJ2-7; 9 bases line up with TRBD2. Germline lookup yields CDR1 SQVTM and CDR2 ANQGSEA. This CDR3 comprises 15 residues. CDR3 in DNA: TGCAGTGCCCGGATCCGCGGGAGGGAGGGCTACGAGCAGTACTTC. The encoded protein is CSARIRGREGYEQYF.

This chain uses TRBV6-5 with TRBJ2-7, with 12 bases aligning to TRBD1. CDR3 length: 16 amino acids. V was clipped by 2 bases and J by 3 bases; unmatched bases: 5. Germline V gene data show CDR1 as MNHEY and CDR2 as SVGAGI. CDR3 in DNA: TGTGCCAGCAGTTACCTGGGACAGGGGGCCTTCTACGAGCAGTACTTC. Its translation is CASSYLGQGAFYEQYF.

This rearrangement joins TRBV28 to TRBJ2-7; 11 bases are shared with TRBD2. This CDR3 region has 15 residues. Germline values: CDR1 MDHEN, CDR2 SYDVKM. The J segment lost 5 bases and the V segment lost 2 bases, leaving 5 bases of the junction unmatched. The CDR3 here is CASSLAATSGNEQYF. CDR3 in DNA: TGTGCCAGCAGTTTAGCGGCGACTAGCGGGAACGAGCAGTACTTC.

The CDR3 loop reads CASSSRGGVYNEQFF. The CDR3 nucleotides read TGTGCCAGCAGCAGTAGAGGGGGGGTGTACAATGAGCAGTTCTTC. This sequence joins TRBV9 and TRBJ2-1; maybe TRBD2 (7 bases). Germline CDR1 SGDLS, CDR2 YYNGEE. This CDR3 comprises 15 residues. Trimming removed 4 bases at V and 4 bases at J, with 15 bases between.

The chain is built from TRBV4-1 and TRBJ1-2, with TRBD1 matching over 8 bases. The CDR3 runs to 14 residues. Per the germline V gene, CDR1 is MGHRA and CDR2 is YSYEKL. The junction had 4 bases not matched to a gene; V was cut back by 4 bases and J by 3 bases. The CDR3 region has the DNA TGCGCCAGCAGCCCGACGGACAGGGACTATGGCTACACCTTC. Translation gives CASSPTDRDYGYTF.

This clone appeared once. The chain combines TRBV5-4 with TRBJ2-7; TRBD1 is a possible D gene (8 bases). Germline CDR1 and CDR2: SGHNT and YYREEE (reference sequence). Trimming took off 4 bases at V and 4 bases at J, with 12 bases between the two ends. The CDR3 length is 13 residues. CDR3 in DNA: TGTGCCAGCAGCACAGGGGGGGCGTACGAGCAGTACTTC. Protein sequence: CASSTGGAYEQYF.

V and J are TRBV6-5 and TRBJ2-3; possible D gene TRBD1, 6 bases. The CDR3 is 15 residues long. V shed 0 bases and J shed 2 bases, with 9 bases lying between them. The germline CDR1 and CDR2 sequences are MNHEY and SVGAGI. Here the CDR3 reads CASSYSGGPTDTQYF. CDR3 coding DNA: TGTGCCAGCAGTTACTCAGGGGGACCCACAGATACGCAGTATTTT.

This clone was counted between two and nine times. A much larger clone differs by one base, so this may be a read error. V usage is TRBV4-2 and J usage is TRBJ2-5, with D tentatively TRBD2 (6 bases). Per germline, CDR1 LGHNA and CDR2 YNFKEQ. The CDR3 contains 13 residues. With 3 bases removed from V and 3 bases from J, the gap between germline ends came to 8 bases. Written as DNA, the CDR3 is TGTGCCAGCAGCCACCCGGGGGAAGAGACCCAGTACTTC. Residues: CASSHPGEETQYF.

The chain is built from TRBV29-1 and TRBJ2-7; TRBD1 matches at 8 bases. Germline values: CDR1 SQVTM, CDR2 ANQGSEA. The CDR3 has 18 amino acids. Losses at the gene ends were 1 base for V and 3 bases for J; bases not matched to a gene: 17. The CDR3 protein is CSVEVRDRSVPLGYEQYF. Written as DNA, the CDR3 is TGCAGCGTTGAAGTCCGGGACAGGTCCGTTCCTTTGGGCTACGAGCAGTACTTC.

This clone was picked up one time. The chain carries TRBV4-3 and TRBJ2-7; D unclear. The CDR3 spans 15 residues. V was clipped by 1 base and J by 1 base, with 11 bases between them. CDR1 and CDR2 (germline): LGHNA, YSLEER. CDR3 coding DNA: TGCGCCAGCAGCCAAGCGGCTGGAGAGTCCTACGAGCAGTACTTC. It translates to CASSQAAGESYEQYF.

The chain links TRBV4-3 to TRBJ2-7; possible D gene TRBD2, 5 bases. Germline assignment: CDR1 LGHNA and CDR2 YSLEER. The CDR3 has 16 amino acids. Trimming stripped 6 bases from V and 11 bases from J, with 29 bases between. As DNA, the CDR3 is TGCGCCAGCAGGTATATTGCCCGTCCCCCGGGGTTTTCGGAGTACTTC. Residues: CASRYIARPPGFSEYF.

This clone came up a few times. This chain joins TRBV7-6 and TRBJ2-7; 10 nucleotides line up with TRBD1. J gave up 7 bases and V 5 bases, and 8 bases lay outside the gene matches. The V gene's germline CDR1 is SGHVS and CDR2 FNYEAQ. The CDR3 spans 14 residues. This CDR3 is CASSRGTGAWEQYF. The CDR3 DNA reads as TGTGCCAGCAGCCGCGGGACAGGGGCCTGGGAGCAGTACTTC.

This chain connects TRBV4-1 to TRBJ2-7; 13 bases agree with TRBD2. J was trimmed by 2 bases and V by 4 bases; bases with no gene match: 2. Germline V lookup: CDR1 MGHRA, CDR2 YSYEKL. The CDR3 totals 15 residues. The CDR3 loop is CASSLGLAGAYEQYF. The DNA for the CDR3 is TGCGCCAGCAGCCTTGGACTAGCGGGGGCCTACGAGCAGTACTTC.

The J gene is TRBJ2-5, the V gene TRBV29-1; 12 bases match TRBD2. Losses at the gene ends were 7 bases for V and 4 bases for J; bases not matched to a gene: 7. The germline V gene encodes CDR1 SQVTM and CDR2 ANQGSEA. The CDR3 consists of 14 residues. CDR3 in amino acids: CSGRLAGVGETQYF. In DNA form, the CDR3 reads TGCAGCGGGAGACTAGCGGGAGTGGGAGAGACCCAGTACTTC.

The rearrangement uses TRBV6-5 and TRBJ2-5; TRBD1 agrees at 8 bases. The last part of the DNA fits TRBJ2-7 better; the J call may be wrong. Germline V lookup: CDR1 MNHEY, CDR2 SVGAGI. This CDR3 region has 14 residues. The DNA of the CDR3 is TGTGCCAGCAGTGACAGTGACAGGGGCGACGAGCAGTACTTC. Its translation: CASSDSDRGDEQYF.

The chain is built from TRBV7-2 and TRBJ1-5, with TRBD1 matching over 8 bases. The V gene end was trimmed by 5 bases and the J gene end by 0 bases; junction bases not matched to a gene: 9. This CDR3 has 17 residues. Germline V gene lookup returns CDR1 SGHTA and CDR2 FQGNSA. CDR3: CASSRDRIPNSNQPQHF. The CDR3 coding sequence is TGTGCCAGCAGCAGGGACAGGATCCCGAATAGCAATCAGCCCCAGCATTTT.

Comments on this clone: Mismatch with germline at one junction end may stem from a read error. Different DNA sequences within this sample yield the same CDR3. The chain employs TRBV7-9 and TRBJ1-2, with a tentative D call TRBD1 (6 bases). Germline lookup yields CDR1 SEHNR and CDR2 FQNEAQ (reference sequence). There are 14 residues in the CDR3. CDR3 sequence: CASSLPGASYGYTF. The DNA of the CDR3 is TGCGCCAGCAGCTTACCAGGGGCCTCATATGGCTACACCTTC.

CDR3 protein: CATSRDAPAFSGAREQYF. The CDR3 DNA follows: TGTGCCACCAGCAGAGATGCCCCCGCATTCAGTGGGGCGCGCGAGCAGTACTTC. V is TRBV15 and J is TRBJ2-7, with TRBD1 as a possible D gene (5 bases). Between the trimmed V and J ends, which lost 0 bases and 6 bases, there was a span of 24 bases. The V gene's germline CDR1 is LNHNV and CDR2 YYDKDF (reference sequence). The CDR3 has 18 amino acids.

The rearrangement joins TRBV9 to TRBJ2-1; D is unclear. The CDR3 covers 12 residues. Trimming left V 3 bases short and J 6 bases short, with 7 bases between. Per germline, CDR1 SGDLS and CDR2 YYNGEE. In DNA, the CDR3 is TGTGCCAGCAGCGGCAAGCGCAATGAGCAGTTCTTC. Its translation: CASSGKRNEQFF.

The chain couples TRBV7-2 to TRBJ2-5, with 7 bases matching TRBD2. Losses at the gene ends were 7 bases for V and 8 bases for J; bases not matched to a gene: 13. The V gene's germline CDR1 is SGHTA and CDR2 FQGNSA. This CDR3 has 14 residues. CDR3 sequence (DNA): TGTGCCAGCAAACCCCCGGACTTAGCGGGCACCCAGTACTTC. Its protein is CASKPPDLAGTQYF. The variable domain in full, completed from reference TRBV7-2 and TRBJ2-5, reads GAGVSQSPSNKVTEKGKDVELRCDPISGHTALYWYRQSLGQGLEFLIYFQGNSAPDKSGLPSDRFSAERTGGSVSTLTIQRTQQEDSAVYLCASKPPDLAGTQYFGPGTRLLVL.

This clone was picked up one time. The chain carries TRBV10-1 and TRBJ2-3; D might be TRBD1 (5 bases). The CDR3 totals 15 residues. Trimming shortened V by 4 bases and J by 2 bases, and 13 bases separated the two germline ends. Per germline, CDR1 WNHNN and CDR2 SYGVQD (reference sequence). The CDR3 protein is CASSVEKGHTDTQYF. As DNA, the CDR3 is TGCGCCAGCAGTGTGGAAAAGGGGCACACAGATACGCAGTATTTT.

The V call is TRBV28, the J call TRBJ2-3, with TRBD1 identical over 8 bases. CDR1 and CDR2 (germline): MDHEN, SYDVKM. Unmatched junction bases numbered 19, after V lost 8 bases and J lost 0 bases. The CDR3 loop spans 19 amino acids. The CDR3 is CASGTLVGQGLSSTDTQYF. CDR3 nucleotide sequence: TGTGCCAGCGGCACACTAGTAGGACAGGGCCTTTCTAGCACAGATACGCAGTATTTT.

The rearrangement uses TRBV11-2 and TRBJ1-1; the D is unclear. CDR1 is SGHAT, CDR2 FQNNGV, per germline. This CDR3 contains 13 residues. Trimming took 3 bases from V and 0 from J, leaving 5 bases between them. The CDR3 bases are TGTGCCAGCAGCTTCGGTCTGAACACTGAAGCTTTCTTT. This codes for CASSFGLNTEAFF.

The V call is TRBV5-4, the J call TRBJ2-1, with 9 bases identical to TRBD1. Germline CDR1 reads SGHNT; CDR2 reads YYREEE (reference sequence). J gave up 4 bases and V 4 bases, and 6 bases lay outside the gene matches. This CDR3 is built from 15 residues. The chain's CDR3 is CASSLGQGAYNEQFF. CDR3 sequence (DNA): TGTGCCAGCAGCCTGGGACAGGGAGCTTACAATGAGCAGTTCTTC.

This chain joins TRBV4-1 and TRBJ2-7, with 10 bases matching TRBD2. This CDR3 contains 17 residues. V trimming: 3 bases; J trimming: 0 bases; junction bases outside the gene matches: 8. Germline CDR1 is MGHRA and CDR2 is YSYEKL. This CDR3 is CASSHPGTSANSYEQYF. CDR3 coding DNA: TGCGCCAGCAGCCACCCCGGGACTAGCGCCAACTCCTACGAGCAGTACTTC.